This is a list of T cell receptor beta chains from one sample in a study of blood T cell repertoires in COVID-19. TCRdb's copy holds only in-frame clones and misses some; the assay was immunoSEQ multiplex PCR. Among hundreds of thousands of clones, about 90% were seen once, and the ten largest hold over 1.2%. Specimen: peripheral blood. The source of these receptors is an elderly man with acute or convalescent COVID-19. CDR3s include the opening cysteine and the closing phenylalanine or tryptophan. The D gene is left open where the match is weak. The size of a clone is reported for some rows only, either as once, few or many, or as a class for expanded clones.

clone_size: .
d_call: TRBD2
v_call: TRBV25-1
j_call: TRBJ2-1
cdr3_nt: TGTGCCAGCAGATCGGGAGGGGCTGGTGAGCAGTTCTTC
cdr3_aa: CASRSGGAGEQFF

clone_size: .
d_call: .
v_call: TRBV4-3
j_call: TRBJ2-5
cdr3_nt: TGCGCCAGCAGCCAAGAGGGGCAGGGTGGTCGGGAGACCCAGTACTTC
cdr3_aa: CASSQEGQGGRETQYF

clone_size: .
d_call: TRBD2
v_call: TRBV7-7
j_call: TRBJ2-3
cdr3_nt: TGTGCTAGCAGCCCTGGACTAGCGGGAGGCACAGATACGCAGTATTTT
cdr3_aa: CASSPGLAGGTDTQYF

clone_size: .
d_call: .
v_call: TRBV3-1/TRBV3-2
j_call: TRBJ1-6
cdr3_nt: TGTGCCAGCAGCCATGAATTTGGGGAGCCGCAATCACCCCTCCACTTT
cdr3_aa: CASSHEFGEPQSPLHF

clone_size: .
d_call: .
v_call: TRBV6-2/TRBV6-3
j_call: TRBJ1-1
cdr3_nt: TGTGCCAGCAGTTACAACACCTACACTGAAGCTTTCTTT
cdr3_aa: CASSYNTYTEAFF

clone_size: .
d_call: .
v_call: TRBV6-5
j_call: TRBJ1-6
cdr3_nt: TGTGCCAGCAGTTCCTATGTGGGGGGAAATTCACCCCTCCACTTT
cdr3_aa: CASSSYVGGNSPLHF

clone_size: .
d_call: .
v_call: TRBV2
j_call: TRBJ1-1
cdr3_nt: TGTGCCAGCAGGGACCCGGGTGGACCCTCTAAGGGGACTGAAGCTTTCTTT
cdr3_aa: CASRDPGGPSKGTEAFF

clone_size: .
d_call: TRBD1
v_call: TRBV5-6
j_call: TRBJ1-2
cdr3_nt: TGTGCCAGCAGCTTAGGCAGGGGGCGAATTGGCTACACCTTC
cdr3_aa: CASSLGRGRIGYTF

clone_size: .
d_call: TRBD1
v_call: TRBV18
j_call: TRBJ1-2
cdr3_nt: TGTGCCAGCTCACCACCGGTGGCAGGGGGAGGAGGCTACACCTTC
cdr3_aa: CASSPPVAGGGGYTF

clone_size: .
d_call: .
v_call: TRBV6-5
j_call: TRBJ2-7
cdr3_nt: TGTGCCAGCAGTCGGCCCCGGACAGCCAGCTACGAGCAGTACTTC
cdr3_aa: CASSRPRTASYEQYF

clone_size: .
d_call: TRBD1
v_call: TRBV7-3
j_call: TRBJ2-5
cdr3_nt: TGTGCCAGCAGCCTCACACAGGGGGCGGAGACCCAGTACTTC
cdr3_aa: CASSLTQGAETQYF

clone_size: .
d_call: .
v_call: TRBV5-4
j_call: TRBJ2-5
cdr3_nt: TGTGCCAGCAGCTTGTCCCCCCGGGGTAGTCAAGAGACCCAGTACTTC
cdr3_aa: CASSLSPRGSQETQYF

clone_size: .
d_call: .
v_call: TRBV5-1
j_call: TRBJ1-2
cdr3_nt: TGCGCCAGCAGCTTGGAACTACAAAACTATGGCTACACCTTC
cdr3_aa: CASSLELQNYGYTF

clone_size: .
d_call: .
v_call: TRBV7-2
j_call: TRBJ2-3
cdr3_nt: TGTGCCAGCAGCTTAGGCAGGGGAGCAGATACGCAGTATTTT
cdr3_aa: CASSLGRGADTQYF

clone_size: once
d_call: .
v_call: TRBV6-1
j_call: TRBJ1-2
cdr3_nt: TGTGCCAGCAGTGAAGCGACGGGGGGCAGGTTGTATGGCTACACCTTC
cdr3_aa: CASSEATGGRLYGYTF

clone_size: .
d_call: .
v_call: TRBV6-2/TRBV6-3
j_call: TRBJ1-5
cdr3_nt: TGTGCCAGCAGTTACTCCTCTAATCAGCCCCAGCATTTT
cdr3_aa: CASSYSSNQPQHF

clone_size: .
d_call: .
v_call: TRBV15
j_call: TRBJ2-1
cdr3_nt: TGTGCCACCAGCATTAGCGTAAGCTCCTACAATGAGCAGTTCTTC
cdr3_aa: CATSISVSSYNEQFF

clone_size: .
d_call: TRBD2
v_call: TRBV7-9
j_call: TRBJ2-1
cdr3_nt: TGTGCCAGCAGCCCAAAGGGTAGCGGGAGGTTCGATGAGCAGTTCTTC
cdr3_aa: CASSPKGSGRFDEQFF

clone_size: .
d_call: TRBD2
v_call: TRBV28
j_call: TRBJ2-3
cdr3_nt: TGTGCCAGCAGTCCCCTTAGCGGGAGCACAGATACGCAGTATTTT
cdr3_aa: CASSPLSGSTDTQYF

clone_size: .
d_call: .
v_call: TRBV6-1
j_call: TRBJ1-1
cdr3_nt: TGTGCCAGCAGTGAAGACGACCATACAGACACTGAAGCTTTCTTT
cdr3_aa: CASSEDDHTDTEAFF

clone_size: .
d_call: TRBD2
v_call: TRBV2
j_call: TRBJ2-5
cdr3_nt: TGTGCCAGCAGCTGGGGGGGGGAAAAAGAGACCCAGTACTTC
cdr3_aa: CASSWGGEKETQYF

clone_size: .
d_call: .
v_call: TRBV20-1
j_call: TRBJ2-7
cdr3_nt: TGCAGTGCTTACACCTCCGGGGAGCAGTACTTC
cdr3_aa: CSAYTSGEQYF

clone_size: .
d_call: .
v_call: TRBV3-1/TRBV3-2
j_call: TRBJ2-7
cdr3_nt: TGTGCCAGCAGCCAAGAAGGCCGTGGCACAGGCTACGAGCAGTACTTC
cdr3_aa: CASSQEGRGTGYEQYF

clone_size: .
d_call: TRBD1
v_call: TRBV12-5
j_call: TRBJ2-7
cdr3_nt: TGTGCTAGTGCCTTGGACAGGGCCCATGACGAGCAGTACTTC
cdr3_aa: CASALDRAHDEQYF

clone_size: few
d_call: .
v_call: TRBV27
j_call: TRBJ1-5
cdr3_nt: TGTGCCAGCAGTTCGTCAGGGCATCAGCCCCAGCATTTT
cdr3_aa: CASSSSGHQPQHF

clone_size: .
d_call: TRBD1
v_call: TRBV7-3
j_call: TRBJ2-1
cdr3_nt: TGTGCCAGCAGCTTACCAGGACAGGCGGATGAGCAGTTCTTC
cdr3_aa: CASSLPGQADEQFF

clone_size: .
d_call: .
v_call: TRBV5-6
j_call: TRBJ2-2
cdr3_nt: TGTGCCAGCAGCTTGAGGGGGTCAGCTGGGGAGCTGTTTTTT
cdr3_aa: CASSLRGSAGELFF

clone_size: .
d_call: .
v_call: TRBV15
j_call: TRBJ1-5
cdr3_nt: TGTGCCACCAGCAGATTTCCGACAGGAACACAAAATCAGCCCCAGCATTTT
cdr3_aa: CATSRFPTGTQNQPQHF

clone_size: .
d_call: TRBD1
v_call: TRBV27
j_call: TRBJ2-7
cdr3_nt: TGTGCCAGCAGTCTCACCGGGACAGGGCGTTACGAGCAGTACTTC
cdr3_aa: CASSLTGTGRYEQYF

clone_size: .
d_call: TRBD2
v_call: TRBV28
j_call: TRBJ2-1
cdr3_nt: TGTGCCAGCAGACGGAGCGGGAGCAGCCATGAGCAGTTCTTC
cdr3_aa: CASRRSGSSHEQFF

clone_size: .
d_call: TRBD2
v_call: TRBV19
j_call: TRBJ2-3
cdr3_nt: TGTGCCAGTAGTATATCTAGCGGGAGGAATACGCAGTATTTT
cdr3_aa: CASSISSGRNTQYF

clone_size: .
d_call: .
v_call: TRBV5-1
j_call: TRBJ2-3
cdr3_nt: TGCGCCAGCAGCAAGAATGGGGGCGGGGGAACAGATACGCAGTATTTT
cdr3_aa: CASSKNGGGGTDTQYF

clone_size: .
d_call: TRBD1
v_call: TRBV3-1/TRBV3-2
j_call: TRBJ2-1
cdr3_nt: TGTGCCAGCAGCCAAGAAACAGGGGGCGCTAATAATGAGCAGTTCTTC
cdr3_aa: CASSQETGGANNEQFF

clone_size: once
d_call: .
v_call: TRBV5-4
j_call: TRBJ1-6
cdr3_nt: TGTGCCAGCAGCTTACAGGGTGGTTATTCACCCCTCCACTTT
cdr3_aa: CASSLQGGYSPLHF

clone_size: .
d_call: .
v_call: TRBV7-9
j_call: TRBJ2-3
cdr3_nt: TGTGCCAGCAGCTTAGGGGCGGGGCCAGATACGCAGTATTTT
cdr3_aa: CASSLGAGPDTQYF

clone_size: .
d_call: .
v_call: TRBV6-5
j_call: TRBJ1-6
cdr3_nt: TGTGCCAGCAGTTACAGGGAGGCAAATTCACCCCTCCACTTT
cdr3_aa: CASSYREANSPLHF

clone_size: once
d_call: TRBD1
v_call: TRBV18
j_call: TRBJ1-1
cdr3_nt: TGTGCCAGCTCTCGTGGACAGGGTGAAACTGAAGCTTTCTTT
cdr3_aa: CASSRGQGETEAFF

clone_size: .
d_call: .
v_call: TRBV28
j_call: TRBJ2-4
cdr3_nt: TGTGCCTCGAGGGATGACAAAAACATTCAGTACTTC
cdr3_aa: CASRDDKNIQYF

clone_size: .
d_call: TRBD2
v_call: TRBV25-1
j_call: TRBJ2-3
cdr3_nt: TGTGCCAGCAGTGAATGGACTAGCGGAGATACGCAGTATTTT
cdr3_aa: CASSEWTSGDTQYF

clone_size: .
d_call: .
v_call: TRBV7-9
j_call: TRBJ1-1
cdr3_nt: TGTGCCAGCAGCTTAGAACAGAACACTGAAGCTTTCTTT
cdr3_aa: CASSLEQNTEAFF

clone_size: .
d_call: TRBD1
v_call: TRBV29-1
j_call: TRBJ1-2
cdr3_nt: TGCAGCGTTCCGGGACAGGGAATCAATGGCTACACCTTC
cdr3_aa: CSVPGQGINGYTF

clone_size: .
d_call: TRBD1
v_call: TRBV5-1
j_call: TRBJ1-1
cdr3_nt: TGCGCCAGCAGCTTGGGGACAGGGTTAACTGAAGCTTTCTTT
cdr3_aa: CASSLGTGLTEAFF